The present TCR beta chain was sequenced within a study of OX40 agonist ivuxolimab in advanced cancers. Across the study: With a range of about 23 to 90, age averaged approximately 60 years, and around 80% were male. Overall study results and limits: Mean expanded clone counts were higher in CD8+ than CD4+ T cells. The study did not work out the antigen specificity of the expanded peripheral T cells.

The CDR3 is 14 amino acids. V was cut by 5 bases and J by 0 bases, with 8 bases left in between. The germline V gene has CDR1 LNHDA and CDR2 SQIVND (reference sequence). Using immunoSEQ multiplex PCR, the repertoire was profiled, and TCRdb retains in-frame clones only, with some absent. Here the sample spans some 65,000 clones, about nine tenths being singletons. In its sample, this clone was seen once. Its antigen is not known. V and J are TRBV19 and TRBJ1-3; unclear D gene. This sequence was found in an adult with an advanced solid tumor such as melanoma, head and neck, liver or kidney cancer. Source: CD4+ or CD8+ T cells sorted from blood, taken in a trial of the OX40 agonist ivuxolimab. In DNA form, the CDR3 reads TGTGCCAGTAGTGCTGAAAACTCTGGAAACACCATATATTTT. Translating gives CASSAENSGNTIYF.